This T cell receptor beta chain was identified in a study of blood T cell repertoires in COVID-19. Study information: Italy, Spain and the United States were the sources of the convalescent and acute COVID-19 samples.

Patients of the Seattle cohort, enrolled during active infection, were followed longitudinally. In the authors' methods: Amplification from reference gene primers served as the basis for estimated nucleated cell counts. Here immunoSEQ multiplex PCR was the method, and the copy in TCRdb shows in-frame clones only, minus some. Clone size and the V and J calls come from that table; the DNA yielded D and trimming. The data contain roughly 380,000 clones, roughly 87% of them singletons. With V trimmed by 0 bases and J by 5 bases, 4 bases remained unmatched. The germline CDR1 and CDR2 sequences are SGHKS and YYEKEE (reference sequence). The CDR3 loop spans 14 amino acids.

This sequence originates from an older woman with COVID-19, enrolled during active disease. Material for sequencing was peripheral blood. The chain is built from TRBV5-5 and TRBJ1-1; 7 bases fit TRBD1. The CDR3 nucleotides are TGTGCCAGCAGCTTGGAACAGGGGAGAACTGAAGCTTTCTTT. Residues: CASSLEQGRTEAFF.